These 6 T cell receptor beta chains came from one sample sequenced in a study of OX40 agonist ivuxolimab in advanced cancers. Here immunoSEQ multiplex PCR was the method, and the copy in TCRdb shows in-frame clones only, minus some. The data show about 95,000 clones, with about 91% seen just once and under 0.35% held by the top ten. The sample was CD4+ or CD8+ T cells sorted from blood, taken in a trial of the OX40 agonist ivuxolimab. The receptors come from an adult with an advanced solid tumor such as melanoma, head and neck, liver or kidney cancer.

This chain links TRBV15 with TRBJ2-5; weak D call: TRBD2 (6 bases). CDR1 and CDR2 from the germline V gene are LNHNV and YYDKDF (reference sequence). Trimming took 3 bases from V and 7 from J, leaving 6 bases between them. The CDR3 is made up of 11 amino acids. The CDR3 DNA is TGTGCCACCAGCAGGGGGGGGACCCAGTACTTC. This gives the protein CATSRGGTQYF.

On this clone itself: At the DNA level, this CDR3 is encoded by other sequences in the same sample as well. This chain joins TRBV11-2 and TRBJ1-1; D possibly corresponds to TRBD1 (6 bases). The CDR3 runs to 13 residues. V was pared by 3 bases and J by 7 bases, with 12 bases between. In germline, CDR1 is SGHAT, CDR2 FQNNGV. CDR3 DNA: TGTGCCAGCAGCTTGGGGGCAAGAGGTGAAGCTTTCTTT. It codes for CASSLGARGEAFF.

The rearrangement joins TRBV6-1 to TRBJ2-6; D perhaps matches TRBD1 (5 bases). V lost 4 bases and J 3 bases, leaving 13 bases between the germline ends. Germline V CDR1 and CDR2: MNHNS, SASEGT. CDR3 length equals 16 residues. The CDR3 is CASSGIGAGGANVLTF. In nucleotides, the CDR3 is TGTGCCAGCAGTGGTATAGGGGCCGGTGGGGCCAACGTCCTGACTTTC.

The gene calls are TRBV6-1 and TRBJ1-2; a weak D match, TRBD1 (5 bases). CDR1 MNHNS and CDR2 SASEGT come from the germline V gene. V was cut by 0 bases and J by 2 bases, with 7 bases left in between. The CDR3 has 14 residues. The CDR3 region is CASSEAGDNYGYTF. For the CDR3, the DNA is TGTGCCAGCAGTGAAGCGGGGGACAACTATGGCTACACCTTC.

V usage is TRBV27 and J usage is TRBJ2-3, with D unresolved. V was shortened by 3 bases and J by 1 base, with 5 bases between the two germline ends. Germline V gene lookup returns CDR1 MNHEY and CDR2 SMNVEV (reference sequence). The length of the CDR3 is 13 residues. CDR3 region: CASSFYRTDTQYF. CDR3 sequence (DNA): TGTGCCAGCAGTTTTTACCGCACAGATACGCAGTATTTT.

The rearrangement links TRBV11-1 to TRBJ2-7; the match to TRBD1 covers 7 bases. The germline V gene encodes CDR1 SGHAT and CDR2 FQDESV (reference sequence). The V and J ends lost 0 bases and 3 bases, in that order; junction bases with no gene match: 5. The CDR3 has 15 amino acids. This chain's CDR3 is CASSLASGQVYEQYF. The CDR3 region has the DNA TGTGCCAGCAGCTTAGCCTCCGGACAGGTCTACGAGCAGTACTTC.